These T cell receptor beta chains were read from a single sample in a study of CD8 T cells in Susac syndrome. TCRdb re-derived calls from the immunoSEQ multiplex PCR reads in MiXCR, one entry per CDR3 protein. Of roughly 200,000 distinct CDR3 sequences listed, 90% to 97% are singletons. The sequencing input was CD4+ T cells from PBMCs. The source is a human donor with multiple sclerosis. Each CDR3 is given with its conserved first and last residue. Each record gives: V gene, clone size, D gene, J gene, CDR3 DNA, CDR3 protein. D genes are given only for firm matches. The size of a clone is reported for some rows only, either as once, few or many, or as a class for expanded clones.

>TRBV12-3/TRBV12-4|-|TRBD2|TRBJ2-7
TGTGCCAGCAGCACACGGACTAGCGGGGAGAAAACCTACGAGCAGTACTTC
CASSTRTSGEKTYEQYF
>TRBV20-1|-|-|TRBJ1-1
TGCAGTGCTACCGGGACTCAAATGAACACTGAAGCTTTCTTT
CSATGTQMNTEAFF
>TRBV5-4|once|-|TRBJ1-6
TGTGCCAGCAGTGGGACAAATAATTCACCCCTCCACTTT
CASSGTNNSPLHF
>TRBV7-2|-|-|TRBJ1-1
TGTGCCAGCAGCTCCAGCTGGGCAGTAGCTGAAGCTTTCTTT
CASSSSWAVAEAFF
>TRBV2|-|-|TRBJ1-1
TGTGCCCAGGAGGGTACTGTGAACACTGAAGCTTTCTTT
CAQEGTVNTEAFF
>TRBV20-1|-|TRBD2|TRBJ2-7
TGCAGTGCTACCCTCGGGACTAGCCGAGGCGAGCAGTACTTC
CSATLGTSRGEQYF
>TRBV9|-|-|TRBJ1-2
TGTGCCAGCAGCGTTGCCCAGGGGTGGAACTATGGCTACACCTTC
CASSVAQGWNYGYTF
>TRBV28|-|-|TRBJ1-2
TGTGCCAGCAGTTTAGTCAGGGGCGACTATGGCTACACCTTC
CASSLVRGDYGYTF
>TRBV5-1|-|TRBD2|TRBJ2-1
TGCGCCAGCAGCTTGGCACCGGGACTAGCGAGTGAGCAGTTCTTC
CASSLAPGLASEQFF
>TRBV20-1|-|-|TRBJ2-5
TGCAGTGCTAGTAGGGACACCTCTGGGGAGACCCAGTACTTC
CSASRDTSGETQYF
>TRBV14|-|-|TRBJ1-2
TGTGCCAGCAGCCAAGAGGGCAGGCACTATGGCTACACCTTC
CASSQEGRHYGYTF
>TRBV3-1|-|TRBD2|TRBJ2-5
TGTGCCAGCAGCTCAACGGGGGGGCCAAAGACCCAGTACTTC
CASSSTGGPKTQYF
>TRBV29-1|-|TRBD1|TRBJ1-1
TGCAGCGTTGGGGGGACAGGGGGAGCTTTCTTT
CSVGGTGGAFF
>TRBV5-4|-|TRBD2|TRBJ2-6
TGTGCCAGCAGCCTTGGCGGGGGGGCCTCTGGGGCCAACGTCCTGACTTTC
CASSLGGGASGANVLTF
>TRBV9|-|-|TRBJ2-6
TGTGCCAGCAGCGTAGCTACGGCAGGGGCCAACGTCCTGACTTTC
CASSVATAGANVLTF
>TRBV7-3|-|-|TRBJ2-5
TGTGCCAGCGGGCAGGGAGAGACCCAGTACTTC
CASGQGETQYF
>TRBV7-8|-|-|TRBJ1-4
TGTGCCAGCAGCTTATCTTCCGAGGGGGAAAAACTGTTTTTT
CASSLSSEGEKLFF
>TRBV18|-|-|TRBJ2-7
TGTGCCAGCTCACCCCTACAGAACCACTACGAGCAGTACTTC
CASSPLQNHYEQYF
>TRBV5-4|-|-|TRBJ1-4
TGTGCCAGCAGCTTAGGGGGAAACCTGTTTTTT
CASSLGGNLFF
>TRBV18|-|TRBD1|TRBJ1-2
TGTGCCAGCTCGCCTCGGGGACAGGGTTTCGGGGGCTACACCTTC
CASSPRGQGFGGYTF
>TRBV20-1|-|-|TRBJ1-2
TGCAGTGCGGGCGGGCCCTACGGGGGCTATGGCTACACCTTC
CSAGGPYGGYGYTF
>TRBV29-1|few|-|TRBJ1-1
TGCAGCGTGACGGACCCAGCCGCTGAAGCTTTCTTT
CSVTDPAAEAFF
>TRBV2|-|TRBD1|TRBJ2-7
TGTGCCAGCATCAGCACCCGGGACAGAGCCTACGAGCAGTACTTC
CASISTRDRAYEQYF
>TRBV6-2/TRBV6-3|-|-|TRBJ1-1
TGTGCCAGCAGTTACCGGGCCACGAACACTGAAGCTTTCTTT
CASSYRATNTEAFF